The clone carrying this TCR beta chain was seen only a few times. Its antigen is still unknown. These data come from a study of cytotoxic CD8 clonotypes in ibrutinib-treated CLL. Between the trimmed V and J ends, which lost 0 bases and 1 base, there was a span of 3 bases. The CDR3 is 13 residues long. Germline-derived CDR1 and CDR2 are SGHTS and YDEGEE. Profiling relied on immunoSEQ multiplex PCR, and the TCRdb table lists in-frame clones only, not all of them. The sample shows 25,000 to 35,000 clones, about 62% of them seen only once. Study-level findings and limits: Lymph node repertoires were not studied, and sampling times were unmatched. Age-matched healthy donor levels were exceeded by baseline clonality, which tracked circulating CD8+ T-cell counts.

This chain links TRBV5-8 with TRBJ2-3, with no clear D. The sequencing here drew on PBMCs, taken before ibrutinib treatment. The origin of this receptor is a human donor with chronic lymphocytic leukemia. CDR3 sequence (DNA): TGTGCCAGCAGCTTGGCGGGCACAGATACGCAGTATTTT. This translates into CASSLAGTDTQYF.